The clone carrying this T cell receptor (beta chain) was observed a few times. The data were obtained in a study of blood T cell repertoires in COVID-19. As handled by the study authors: Reference gene primer amplification yielded estimated nucleated cell counts. Profiled with immunoSEQ multiplex PCR; TCRdb holds only in-frame clones, not every one. V and J calls plus clone size are reproduced from that table; the DNA served to infer D and trimming. The sample has over 200,000 clones, 85% to 90% seen once. The CDR3 is 15 amino acids. J was trimmed by 3 bases and V by 8 bases; bases with no gene match: 12. The germline CDR1 and CDR2 sequences are SGHAT and FQNNGV.

The J gene is TRBJ2-5, the V gene TRBV11-2; the match to TRBD2 covers 7 bases. The TCR was taken from a young man with active or convalescent COVID-19. Sequences were obtained from peripheral blood. CDR3 DNA sequence: TGTGCCAGCCCCGAGGGGAGGGGTCCGAAAGAGACCCAGTACTTC. This translates into CASPEGRGPKETQYF.